This T cell receptor beta chain was obtained from a study of tumor-infiltrating lymphocytes in glioblastoma multiforme. TCR beta libraries were built from RNA through three nested multiplex PCR rounds using modified ARM-PCR. No unique molecular identifiers were described for these TCRB libraries. TCRdb reprocessed the multiplex PCR reads with MiXCR, giving one entry per CDR3 protein. This table holds more than 9,000 distinct CDR3 sequences, about 70% found once. Trimming shortened V by 2 bases and J by 2 bases, and 10 bases separated the two germline ends. Germline assignment: CDR1 MNHEY and CDR2 SMNVEV (reference sequence). CDR3 length: 15 residues.

This chain links TRBV27 with TRBJ1-5; no clear D. What was sequenced was brain tumor tissue. This sequence was found in a male donor with glioblastoma. The DNA of the CDR3 is TGTGCCAGCAGTTTAAGGTTTTCTTGCAATCAGCCCCAGCATTTT. Translating it yields CASSLRFSCNQPQHF.